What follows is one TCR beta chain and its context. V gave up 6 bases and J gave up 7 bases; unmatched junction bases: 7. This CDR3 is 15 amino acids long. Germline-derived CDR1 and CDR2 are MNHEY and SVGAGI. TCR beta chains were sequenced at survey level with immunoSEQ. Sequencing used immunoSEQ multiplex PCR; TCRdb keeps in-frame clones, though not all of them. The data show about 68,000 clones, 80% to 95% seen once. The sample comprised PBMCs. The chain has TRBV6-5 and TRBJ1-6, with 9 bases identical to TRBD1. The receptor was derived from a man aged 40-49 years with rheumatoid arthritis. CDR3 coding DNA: TGTGCCAGCAGGGGGGGACAGGGCTGGAATTCACCCCTCCACTTT. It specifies CASRGGQGWNSPLHF.